A selection of T cell receptor beta chains follows, all from one sample in a study of T cell responses to AZD1222 COVID-19 vaccine. The method was immunoSEQ multiplex PCR; TCRdb's version includes in-frame clones alone and lacks a portion of them. The sample shows about 99,000 clones, around 91% of them seen only once. Specimen: peripheral blood, collected on day 0 of AZD1222 vaccination. The receptor source for this set is an adult in good health. Both conserved end residues are trimmed from each CDR3. The D gene is left open where the match is weak.

NA 11 TRBJ1-1 TRBV7-3 ASSTDRNTEAF
NA 17 TRBJ1-4 TRBV12-5 ASGLNREGDGGANEKLF
NA 15 TRBJ1-4 TRBV11-2 ASSRPGRVDPNEKLF
NA 18 TRBJ2-3 TRBV21-1 ASSKENTGHMTGYTDTQY
TRBD1 14 TRBJ1-1 TRBV10-3 AISESRTGVVNEAF
NA 15 TRBJ1-6 TRBV30 AWSVRMGRPYNSPLH
NA 15 TRBJ2-5 TRBV3-1/TRBV3-2 ASSHRLVTATQETQY
TRBD1 12 TRBJ1-3 TRBV9 ASSARQGGNTIY
NA 17 TRBJ2-6 TRBV9 ASSVPKDGPNSGANVLT
NA 12 TRBJ2-3 TRBV30 ACPWGGRTDTQY
NA 12 TRBJ1-1 TRBV6-6 ASKLGSGNTEAF
TRBD1 12 TRBJ2-1 TRBV7-9 ASSLEGGHNEQF
TRBD2 12 TRBJ2-3 TRBV14 ASSQDLAADTQY
TRBD1 17 TRBJ1-2 TRBV28 ASSLSYPRQGRSNYGYT
NA 13 TRBJ2-3 TRBV19 ASHPRGGGTDTQY
TRBD2 13 TRBJ2-1 TRBV5-1 ASESLAGGRNEQF
NA 14 TRBJ1-1 TRBV4-1 ASSQAPTGRGTEAF
TRBD1 12 TRBJ1-2 TRBV3-1/TRBV3-2 ASSQDQSTGGYT
TRBD2 11 TRBJ2-7 TRBV2 ASKSGGGNEQY
NA 12 TRBJ2-4 TRBV5-1 ASSLTIGRDIQY
NA 12 TRBJ1-2 TRBV7-2 ASSPLPGGYGYT
TRBD2 12 TRBJ2-7 TRBV6-4 ASSLDGGAYEQY
NA 12 TRBJ2-2 TRBV20-1 SASKGLFTGELF
NA 13 TRBJ1-6 TRBV2 ASLETESYNSPLH